Given below is one TCR beta chain in context. Per the authors' pipeline: Reference gene primer amplification in the assay estimated nucleated cell counts. The repertoire was sequenced with immunoSEQ multiplex PCR; TCRdb's copy has only in-frame clones and lacks some. Clone size and the V and J calls come from that table; the DNA yielded D and trimming. The data contain roughly 440,000 clones, around 88% of them singletons. V lost 6 bases and J lost 7; bases outside the gene matches: 22. In germline, CDR1 is MNHEY, CDR2 SMNVEV (reference sequence). The CDR3 contains 18 residues. The sample originates from a study of blood T cell repertoires in COVID-19. Study-level background: Spain, Italy and the United States supplied samples that represented acute and convalescent COVID-19. PBMCs, B-cell-depleted T cells, or T cells were the source of the cDNA or gDNA that made up the material.

The Seattle patients, enrolled during active infection, were followed longitudinally. The sequenced sample consisted of peripheral blood. The rearrangement links TRBV27 to TRBJ1-2, with 8 positions matching TRBD1. The clonotype comes from a woman in her forties or fifties with COVID-19, enrolled during active disease. The CDR3 protein is CASSNTRTGLLVHIGYTF. The DNA of the CDR3 is TGTGCCAGCAGCAACACGAGGACAGGGCTGCTAGTTCACATTGGCTACACCTTC.